A single sample gave rise to the 5 T cell receptor beta chains below, sequenced in a study of T cells in tumors after PD-1 blockade. Some clones are missing from TCRdb's copy, which holds only in-frame ones; the method was immunoSEQ multiplex PCR. Of approximately 59,000 clones in the sample, roughly 78% are singletons; the top ten hold over 10%. The sequences come from PBMCs, collected before anti-PD-1 treatment. The source is a human donor with basal cell carcinoma.

This clone has a handful of counts. The rearrangement uses TRBV12-3 or TRBV12-4 and TRBJ2-2, with D possibly TRBD1 on 5 matching bases. V was trimmed by 6 bases and J by 4 bases, leaving 9 bases between them. CDR3 length: 13 residues. The DNA for the CDR3 is TGTGCCAGCAGCACCACAGGCACCGGGGAGCTGTTTTTT. It codes for CASSTTGTGELFF.

This chain links TRBV24-1 with TRBJ1-5; perhaps TRBD1 as D (6 bases). CDR1 KGHDR and CDR2 SFDVKD come from the germline V gene. The CDR3 runs 19 residues. Trimming pared 3 bases from V and 4 bases from J, leaving 24 bases between. Written as DNA, the CDR3 is TGTGCCACCAGTGATAACCTGGGAGGAGCGAAGGGGGATAATCAGCCCCAGCATTTT. Translated: CATSDNLGGAKGDNQPQHF.

This clone turned up a few times. The chain employs TRBV25-1 and TRBJ2-2; no clear D. This CDR3 contains 14 residues. CDR1 and CDR2 from the germline V gene are MGHDK and SYGVNS. Trimming cost V 2 bases and J 0 bases, with 4 bases left between them. CDR3 protein: CASSERPNTGELFF. The CDR3 DNA reads TGTGCCAGCAGTGAACGGCCGAACACCGGGGAGCTGTTTTTT.

The chain links TRBV3-1 (or the pseudogene TRBV3-2) to TRBJ2-7; 12 bases fit TRBD1. V gave up 4 bases and J gave up 7 bases; unmatched junction bases: 8. The germline gives CDR1 LGHDT, CDR2 YNNKEL (reference sequence). This CDR3 is 15 amino acids long. This chain's CDR3 is CASSRGTGGWREQYF. The CDR3 DNA reads as TGTGCCAGCAGCCGGGGGACAGGGGGCTGGAGGGAGCAGTACTTC.

The V and J genes are TRBV24-1 and TRBJ2-5, with D perhaps TRBD1 or TRBD2 (6 bases each). V lost 4 bases and J 8 bases, leaving 13 bases between the germline ends. The CDR3 loop spans 13 amino acids. Germline loops: CDR1 KGHDR, CDR2 SFDVKD. This CDR3 is CATSDERGRTQYF. CDR3 coding DNA: TGTGCCACCAGTGACGAACGGGGGCGAACCCAGTACTTC.